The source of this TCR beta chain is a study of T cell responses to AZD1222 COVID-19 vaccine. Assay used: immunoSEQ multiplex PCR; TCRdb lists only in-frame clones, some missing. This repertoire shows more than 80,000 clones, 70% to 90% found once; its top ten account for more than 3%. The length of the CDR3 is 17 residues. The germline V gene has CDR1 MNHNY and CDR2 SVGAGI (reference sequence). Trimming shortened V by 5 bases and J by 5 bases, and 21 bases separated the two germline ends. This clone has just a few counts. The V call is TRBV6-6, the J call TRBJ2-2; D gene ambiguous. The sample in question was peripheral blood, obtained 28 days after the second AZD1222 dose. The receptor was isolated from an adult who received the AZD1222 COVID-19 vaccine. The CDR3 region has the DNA TGTGCCAGCAGTCAGCTTGGCAGGTTAAGAGGAACCGGGGAGCTGTTTTTT. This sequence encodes CASSQLGRLRGTGELFF.